What follows is one T cell receptor beta chain and its context. Its antigen is still unknown. The data belong to a study of cytomegalovirus exposure and HLA in healthy donors. The study ran its PCR with 60 Vbeta and 13 Jbeta primers. Profiled with immunoSEQ multiplex PCR; TCRdb holds only in-frame clones, not every one. Of about 150,000 clones listed, over 70% are singletons. Study-wide points: One later analysis reportedly identified an Asian-associated ancestry cluster that showed fewer N-insertions than the roughly 670-donor mean. CMV serostatus was the sole immune exposure data available. Presence/absence analyses assumed roughly uniform sequencing depth across donors. For most TCR sequences rarity was the rule, although some public TCRs occurred in many donors.

Trimming cost V 5 bases and J 4 bases, with 10 bases left between them. Germline values: CDR1 SGHVS, CDR2 FQNEAQ. The CDR3 extends over 13 amino acids. The V and J genes are TRBV7-8 and TRBJ2-3; D perhaps matches TRBD2 (6 bases). The specimen was PBMCs. The receptor was derived from a man aged 25-40 years in good health and CMV-seronegative. DNA for the CDR3: TGTGCCAGCAGCACACGGGGGTCAGATACGCAGTATTTT. This codes for CASSTRGSDTQYF.